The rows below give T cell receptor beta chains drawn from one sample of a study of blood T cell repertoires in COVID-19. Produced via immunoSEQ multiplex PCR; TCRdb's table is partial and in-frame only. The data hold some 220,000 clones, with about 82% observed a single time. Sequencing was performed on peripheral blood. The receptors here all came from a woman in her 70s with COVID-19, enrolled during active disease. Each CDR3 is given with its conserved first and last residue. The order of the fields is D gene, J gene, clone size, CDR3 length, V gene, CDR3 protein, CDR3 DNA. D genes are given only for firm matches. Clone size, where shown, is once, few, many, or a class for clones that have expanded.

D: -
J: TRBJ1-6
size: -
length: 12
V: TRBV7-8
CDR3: CASSLPGSPLHF
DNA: TGTGCCAGCAGCCTCCCCGGTTCACCCCTCCACTTT

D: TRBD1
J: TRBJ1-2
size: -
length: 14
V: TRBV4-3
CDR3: CASSQPGQAYGYTF
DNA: TGCGCCAGCAGCCAACCGGGACAGGCCTATGGCTACACCTTC

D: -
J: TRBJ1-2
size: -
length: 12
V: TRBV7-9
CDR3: CASSPTEYGYTF
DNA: TGTGCCAGCAGCCCGACAGAGTATGGCTACACCTTC

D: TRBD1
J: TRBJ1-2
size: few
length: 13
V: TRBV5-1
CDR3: CASSLGQGSGYTF
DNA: TGCGCCAGCAGCTTGGGACAGGGAAGTGGCTACACCTTC

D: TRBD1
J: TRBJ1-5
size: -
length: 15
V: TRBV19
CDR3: CASSSRTGGEQPQHF
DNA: TGTGCCAGTAGTAGCAGGACAGGGGGCGAGCAGCCCCAGCATTTT

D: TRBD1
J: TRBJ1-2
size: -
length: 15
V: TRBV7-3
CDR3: CASSSVEGQHYGYTF
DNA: TGTGCCAGCAGCTCAGTCGAGGGACAGCACTATGGCTACACCTTC

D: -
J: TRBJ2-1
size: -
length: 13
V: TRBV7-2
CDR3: CASSLSILAEQFF
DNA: TGTGCCAGCAGCTTAAGTATCTTGGCTGAGCAGTTCTTC

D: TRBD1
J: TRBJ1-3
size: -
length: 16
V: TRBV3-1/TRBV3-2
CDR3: CASSQDEGGAGNTIYF
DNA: TGTGCCAGCAGCCAAGATGAAGGGGGCGCGGGAAACACCATATATTTT

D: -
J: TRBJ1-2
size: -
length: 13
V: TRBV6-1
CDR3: CASSETGLYGYTF
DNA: TGTGCCAGCAGTGAAACAGGGCTCTATGGCTACACCTTC

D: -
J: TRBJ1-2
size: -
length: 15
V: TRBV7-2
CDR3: CASSRTGSNNYGYTF
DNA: TGTGCCAGCAGCCGTACAGGGAGCAATAACTATGGCTACACCTTC

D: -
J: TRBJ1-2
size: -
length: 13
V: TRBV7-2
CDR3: CASSLVFPGGYTF
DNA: TGTGCCAGCAGCTTAGTCTTCCCGGGGGGCTACACCTTC

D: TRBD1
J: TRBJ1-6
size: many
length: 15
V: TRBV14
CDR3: CASRQRDSGNSPLHF
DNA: TGTGCCAGCAGACAGAGGGACAGCGGAAATTCACCCCTCCACTTT

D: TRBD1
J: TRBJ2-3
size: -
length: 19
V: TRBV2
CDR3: CASSEATPSPGTVTDTQYF
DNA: TGTGCCAGCAGTGAAGCCACCCCTAGCCCCGGGACAGTCACAGATACGCAGTATTTT

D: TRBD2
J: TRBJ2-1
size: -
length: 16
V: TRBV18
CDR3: CASSPPSGGAYNEQFF
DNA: TGTGCCAGCTCACCACCGAGCGGGGGGGCGTACAATGAGCAGTTCTTC

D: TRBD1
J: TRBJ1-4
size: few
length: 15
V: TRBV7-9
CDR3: CASSKGQGANEKLFF
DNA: TGTGCCAGCAGCAAAGGACAGGGGGCTAATGAAAAACTGTTTTTT

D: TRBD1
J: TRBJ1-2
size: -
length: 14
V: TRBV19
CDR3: CASTQLTGERGYTF
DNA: TGTGCCAGTACCCAACTCACAGGGGAAAGGGGCTACACCTTC

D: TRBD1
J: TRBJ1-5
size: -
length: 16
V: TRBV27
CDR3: CASSTRQGASNQPQHF
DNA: TGTGCCAGCAGTACCAGACAGGGGGCGAGCAATCAGCCCCAGCATTTT

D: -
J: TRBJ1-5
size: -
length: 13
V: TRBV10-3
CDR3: CAIADFQDQPQHF
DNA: TGTGCCATCGCAGATTTTCAGGATCAGCCCCAGCATTTT